One and the same sample provided the 10 T cell receptor beta chains below, sequenced in a study of blood T cell repertoires in COVID-19 (dated by TCRdb to the early 2020s). To prepare the library, the immunoSEQ multiplex PCR assay was applied. The table comes from immuneACCESS by way of TCRdb, which keeps in-frame sequences with V and J called. Part of the clones is missing from these tables; in studies checked, under half for an unresolved V gene and the rest for unknown reasons. This sample holds fewer than 400,000 clones; about 87% were observed only once. Together, the top ten hold just under 9% of the sample. The sample consisted of PBMCs or T cells enriched from blood (not recorded which). These receptors all come from a woman aged 18-29 years who had recovered from COVID-19.

The table lists this clone with a few counts. The genes are TRBV5-6 and TRBJ2-3, with 15 bases lining up with TRBD2. CDR1 is SGHDT and CDR2 is YYEEEE in the germline V gene. Trimming cost V 3 bases and J 5 bases; bases outside gene matches: 1. The CDR3 consists of 15 residues. The CDR3 region is CASSSGLAGGDTQYF. In DNA form, the CDR3 reads TGTGCCAGCAGCTCGGGACTAGCGGGAGGAGATACGCAGTATTTT.

The chain carries TRBV18 and TRBJ2-7, with TRBD1 as a possible D gene (5 bases). Germline lookup yields CDR1 KGHSH and CDR2 LQKENI. This CDR3 is 13 amino acids long. V shed 2 bases and J shed 3 bases, with 8 bases lying between them. The DNA for the CDR3 is TGTGCCAGCTCACCATCAGGGATCTACGAGCAGTACTTC. Translated, it gives CASSPSGIYEQYF.

The chain links TRBV29-1 to TRBJ2-7; 8 bases fit TRBD2. Germline CDR1 is SQVTM and CDR2 is ANQGSEA. With V trimmed by 6 bases and J by 5 bases, 3 bases remained unmatched. The CDR3 totals 11 residues. CDR3 loop: CSVATSDEQYF. CDR3 sequence (DNA): TGCAGCGTCGCGACTAGCGACGAGCAGTACTTC.

The V and J genes are TRBV3-1 (or the pseudogene TRBV3-2) and TRBJ1-1, with D uncertain. CDR3 size: 14 residues. Trimming stripped 0 bases from V and 4 bases from J, with 9 bases between. The germline CDR1 and CDR2 sequences are LGHDT and YNNKEL (reference sequence). The CDR3 DNA sequence: TGTGCCAGCAGCCAAGACGAGGTCAGCACTGAAGCTTTCTTT. Its translation is CASSQDEVSTEAFF.

The CDR3 DNA sequence: TGTGCCAGCAGTGAAACGGGACAGGACCTTTTTAATGGCTACACCTTC. Translating it yields CASSETGQDLFNGYTF. The rearrangement joins TRBV2 to TRBJ1-2, with 8 bases identical to TRBD1. In germline, CDR1 is SNHLY, CDR2 FYNNEI. V lost 2 bases and J lost 6; bases outside the gene matches: 11. The CDR3 contains 16 residues.

The chain links TRBV7-9 to TRBJ2-7; a possible D gene is TRBD1 (6 bases). The germline V gene has CDR1 SEHNR and CDR2 FQNEAQ (reference sequence). The CDR3 sequence is 15 residues long. Trimming removed 3 bases at V and 4 bases at J, with 16 bases between. The CDR3 region has the DNA TGTGCCAGCAGCTTGTTTCCAGGGGTTAATTACGAGCAGTACTTC. Protein product: CASSLFPGVNYEQYF.

J is TRBJ1-1 and V is TRBV5-1; the D is unclear. Germline-derived CDR1 and CDR2 are SGHRS and YFSETQ. CDR3 length: 16 residues. Between the trimmed V and J ends, which lost 1 base and 4 bases, there was a span of 17 bases. CDR3 residues: CASSLRTDFVGTEAFF. Written as DNA, the CDR3 is TGCGCCAGCAGCTTGAGAACAGATTTTGTAGGCACTGAAGCTTTCTTT.

This rearrangement joins TRBV28 to TRBJ1-1, with 9 positions matching TRBD1. This CDR3 has 16 amino acids. Germline assignment: CDR1 MDHEN and CDR2 SYDVKM. Losses at the gene ends were 4 bases for V and 1 base for J; bases not matched to a gene: 7. CDR3 DNA sequence: TGTGCCAGCAGTTCAACAGGGGGCTTAGGGAACACTGAAGCTTTCTTT. This translates into CASSSTGGLGNTEAFF.

The chain uses TRBV4-3 and TRBJ1-2; TRBD1 matches at 9 bases. The V gene end was trimmed by 0 bases and the J gene end by 8 bases; junction bases not matched to a gene: 7. The CDR3 has 15 amino acids. From germline, CDR1 is LGHNA and CDR2 YSLEER. The CDR3 reads CASSQDGGTGQGYTF. The CDR3 region has the DNA TGCGCCAGCAGCCAAGATGGGGGGACAGGGCAGGGCTACACCTTC.

This chain uses TRBV14 with TRBJ1-2, with unresolved D. CDR1 SGHDN and CDR2 FVKESK come from the germline V gene. The CDR3 extends over 16 amino acids. Trimming cost V 1 base and J 2 bases, with 14 bases left between them. CDR3 DNA: TGTGCCAGCAGCCAAGCAAGCGGACTTAAAAACTATGGCTACACCTTC. Translated, it gives CASSQASGLKNYGYTF.